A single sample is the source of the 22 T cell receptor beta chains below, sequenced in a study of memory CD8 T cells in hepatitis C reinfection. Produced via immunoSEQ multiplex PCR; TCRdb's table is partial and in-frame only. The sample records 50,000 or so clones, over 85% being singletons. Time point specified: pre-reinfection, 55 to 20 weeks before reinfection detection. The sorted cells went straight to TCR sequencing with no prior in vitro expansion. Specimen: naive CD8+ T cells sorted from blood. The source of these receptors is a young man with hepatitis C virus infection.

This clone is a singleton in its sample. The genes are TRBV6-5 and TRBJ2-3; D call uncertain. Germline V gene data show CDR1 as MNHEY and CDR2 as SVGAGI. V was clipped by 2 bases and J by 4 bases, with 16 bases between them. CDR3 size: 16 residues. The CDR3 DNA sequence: TGTGCCAGCAGTTACGAGGAAACTGCAGATCCAGATACGCAGTATTTT. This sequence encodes CASSYEETADPDTQYF.

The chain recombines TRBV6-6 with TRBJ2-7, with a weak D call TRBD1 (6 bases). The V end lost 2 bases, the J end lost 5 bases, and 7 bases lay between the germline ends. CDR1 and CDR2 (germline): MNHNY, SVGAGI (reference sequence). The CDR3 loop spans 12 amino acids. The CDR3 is CASSYGGNEQYV. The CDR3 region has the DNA TGTGCCAGCAGTTACGGGGGCAACGAGCAGTACGTC.

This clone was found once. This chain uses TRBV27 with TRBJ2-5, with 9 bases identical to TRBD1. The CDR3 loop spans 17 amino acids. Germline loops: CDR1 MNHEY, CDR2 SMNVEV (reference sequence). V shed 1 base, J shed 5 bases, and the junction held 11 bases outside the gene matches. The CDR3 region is CASSLLGGQGARETQYF. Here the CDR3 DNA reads TGTGCCAGCAGTTTATTGGGGGGACAGGGCGCGCGGGAGACCCAGTACTTC.

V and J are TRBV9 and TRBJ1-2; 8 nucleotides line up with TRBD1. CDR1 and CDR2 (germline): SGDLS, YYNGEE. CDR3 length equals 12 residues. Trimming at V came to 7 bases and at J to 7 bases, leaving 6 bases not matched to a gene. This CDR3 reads CASSQGAGGYTF. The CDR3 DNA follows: TGTGCCAGCTCCCAGGGGGCTGGTGGCTACACCTTC.

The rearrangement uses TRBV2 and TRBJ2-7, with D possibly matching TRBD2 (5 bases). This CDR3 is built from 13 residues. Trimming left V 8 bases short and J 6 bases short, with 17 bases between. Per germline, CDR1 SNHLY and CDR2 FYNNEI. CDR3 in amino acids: CASEGSASREQYF. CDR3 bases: TGTGCCAGCGAGGGATCCGCTTCCCGCGAGCAGTACTTC.

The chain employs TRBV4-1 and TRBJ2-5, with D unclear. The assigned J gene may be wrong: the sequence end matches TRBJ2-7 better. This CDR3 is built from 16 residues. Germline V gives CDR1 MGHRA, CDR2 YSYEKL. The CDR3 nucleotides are TGCGCCAGCAGCCAAGTATCGTCCGATGGGCCCTCCGAGCAGTACTTC. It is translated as CASSQVSSDGPSEQYF.

The CDR3: CASSAVGSSTDTQYF. DNA of the CDR3: TGTGCCAGCTCCGCGGTCGGGTCTAGCACAGATACGCAGTATTTT. The chain combines TRBV2 with TRBJ2-3; D unresolved. This CDR3 comprises 15 residues. Germline V gene sequence: CDR1 SNHLY, CDR2 FYNNEI. V lost 8 bases to trimming and J lost 0 bases, with 15 bases between them.

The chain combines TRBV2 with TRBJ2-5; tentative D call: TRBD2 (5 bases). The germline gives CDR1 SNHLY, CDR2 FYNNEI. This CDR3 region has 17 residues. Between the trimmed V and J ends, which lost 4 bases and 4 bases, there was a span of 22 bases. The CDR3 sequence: CASSAFAGLANGETQYF. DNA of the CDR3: TGTGCCAGCAGTGCTTTTGCAGGACTGGCGAATGGAGAGACCCAGTACTTC.

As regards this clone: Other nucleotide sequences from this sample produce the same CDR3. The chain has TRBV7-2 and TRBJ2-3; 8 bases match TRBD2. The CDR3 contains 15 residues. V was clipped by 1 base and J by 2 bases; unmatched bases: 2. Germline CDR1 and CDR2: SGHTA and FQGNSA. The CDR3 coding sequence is TGTGCCAGCAGCTTAGGCGGGGGGTACACAGATACGCAGTATTTT. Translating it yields CASSLGGGYTDTQYF. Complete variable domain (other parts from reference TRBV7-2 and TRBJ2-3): GAGVSQSPSNKVTEKGKDVELRCDPISGHTALYWYRQSLGQGLEFLIYFQGNSAPDKSGLPSDRFSAERTGGSVSTLTIQRTQQEDSAVYLCASSLGGGYTDTQYFGPGTRLTVL.

CDR3 amino acids: CASSVAGGQETQYF. CDR3 DNA sequence: TGTGCCAGCAGCGTAGCAGGGGGCCAAGAGACCCAGTACTTC. The gene calls are TRBV9 and TRBJ2-5, with TRBD1 identical over 7 bases. CDR3 length equals 14 residues. The germline V gene has CDR1 SGDLS and CDR2 YYNGEE. Trimming removed 0 bases from V and 1 base from J; junction bases left unmatched: 0.

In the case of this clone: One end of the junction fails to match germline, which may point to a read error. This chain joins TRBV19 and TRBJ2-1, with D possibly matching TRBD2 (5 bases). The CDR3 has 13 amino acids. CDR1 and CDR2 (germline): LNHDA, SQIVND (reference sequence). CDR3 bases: TGTGCCAGTCGGGATGGTTTCTACGATGAGCAGTTCTTC. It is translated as CASRDGFYDEQFF.

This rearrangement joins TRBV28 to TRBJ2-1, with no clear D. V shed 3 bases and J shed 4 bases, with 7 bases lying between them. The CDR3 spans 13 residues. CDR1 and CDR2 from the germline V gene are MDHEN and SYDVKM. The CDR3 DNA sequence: TGTGCCAGCAGTTTTATAGAATACAATGAGCAGTTCTTC. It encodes CASSFIEYNEQFF.

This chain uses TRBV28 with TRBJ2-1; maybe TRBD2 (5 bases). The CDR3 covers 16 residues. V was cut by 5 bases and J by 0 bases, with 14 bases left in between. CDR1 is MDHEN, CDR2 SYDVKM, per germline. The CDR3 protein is CASSMGAASSYNEQFF. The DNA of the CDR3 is TGTGCCAGCAGTATGGGAGCGGCAAGCTCCTACAATGAGCAGTTCTTC.

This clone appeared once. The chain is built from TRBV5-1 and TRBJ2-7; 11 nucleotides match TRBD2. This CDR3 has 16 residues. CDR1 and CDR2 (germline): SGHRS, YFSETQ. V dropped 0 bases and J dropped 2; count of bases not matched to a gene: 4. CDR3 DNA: TGCGCCAGCAGCTTGGAGGGACTAGCGGTGACCTACGAGCAGTACTTC. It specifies CASSLEGLAVTYEQYF.

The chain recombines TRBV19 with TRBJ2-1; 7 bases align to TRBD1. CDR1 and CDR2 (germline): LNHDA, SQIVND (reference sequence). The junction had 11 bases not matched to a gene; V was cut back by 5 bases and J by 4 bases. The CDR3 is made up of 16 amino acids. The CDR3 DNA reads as TGTGCCAGTAGTCCGATAGGGGACAGAGTGTACAATGAGCAGTTCTTC. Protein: CASSPIGDRVYNEQFF.

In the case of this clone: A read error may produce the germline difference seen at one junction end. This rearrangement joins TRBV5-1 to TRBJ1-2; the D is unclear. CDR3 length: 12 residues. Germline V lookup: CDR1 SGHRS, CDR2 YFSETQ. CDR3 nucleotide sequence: TGCGCCTGCAGGAGGGAGGCAGAGGGCTACACCTTC. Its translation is CACRREAEGYTF.

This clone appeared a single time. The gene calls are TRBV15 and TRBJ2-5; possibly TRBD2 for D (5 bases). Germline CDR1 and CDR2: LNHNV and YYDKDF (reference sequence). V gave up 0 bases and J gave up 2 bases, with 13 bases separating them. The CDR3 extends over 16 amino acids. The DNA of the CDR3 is TGTGCCACCAGCAGAGATGTCGTACTAGGGCAAGAGACCCAGTACTTC. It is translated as CATSRDVVLGQETQYF.

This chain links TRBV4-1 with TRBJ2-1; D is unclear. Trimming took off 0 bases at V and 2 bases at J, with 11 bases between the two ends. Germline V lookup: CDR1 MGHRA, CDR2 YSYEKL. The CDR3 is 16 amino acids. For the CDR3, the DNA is TGCGCCAGCAGCCAAGAGGGCGAGCCACCCTACAATGAGCAGTTCTTC. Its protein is CASSQEGEPPYNEQFF.

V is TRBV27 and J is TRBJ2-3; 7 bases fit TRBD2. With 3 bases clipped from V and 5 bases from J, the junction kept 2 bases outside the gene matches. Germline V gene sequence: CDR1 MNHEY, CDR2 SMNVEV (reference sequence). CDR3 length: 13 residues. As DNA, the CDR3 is TGTGCCAGCAGTTTGGGAGGGTTAGATACGCAGTATTTT. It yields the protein CASSLGGLDTQYF.

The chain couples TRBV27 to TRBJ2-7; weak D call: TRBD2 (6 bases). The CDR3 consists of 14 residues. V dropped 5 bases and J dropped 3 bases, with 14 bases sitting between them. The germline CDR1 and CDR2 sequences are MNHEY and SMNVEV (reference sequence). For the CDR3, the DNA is TGTGCCAGCAGTCCGGGACTGTCCTTCTACGAGCAGTACTTC. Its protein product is CASSPGLSFYEQYF.

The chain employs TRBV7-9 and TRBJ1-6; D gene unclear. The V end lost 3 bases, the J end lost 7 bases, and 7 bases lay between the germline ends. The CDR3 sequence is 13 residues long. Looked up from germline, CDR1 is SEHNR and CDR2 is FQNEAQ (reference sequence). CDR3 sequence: CASSFQENSPLHF. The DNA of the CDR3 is TGTGCCAGCAGCTTTCAGGAAAATTCACCCCTCCACTTT.

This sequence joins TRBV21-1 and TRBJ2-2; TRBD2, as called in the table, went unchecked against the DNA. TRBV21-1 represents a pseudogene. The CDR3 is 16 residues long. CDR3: CASSKESGGRTGELFF. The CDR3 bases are TGTGCCAGCAGCAAAGAGTCGGGGGGGCGAACCGGGGAGCTGTTTTTT.